The 19 T cell receptor beta chains below come from one sample, sequenced in a study of CD8 T cells in ankylosing spondylitis. TCRdb processed the 5' RACE reads anew with MiXCR; each CDR3 protein has one entry. The profile shows 150,000 to 200,000 distinct CDR3 sequences, about 18% of them singletons. Sequencing was performed on blood, either unsorted or a sorted T cell fraction (not recorded which). The receptors originated from a male donor with ankylosing spondylitis or in good health (not recorded which).

V is TRBV5-6 and J is TRBJ1-1, with TRBD1 as a possible D gene (5 bases). The length of the CDR3 is 15 residues. The V end was cut by 4 bases, the J end by 0 bases, with 13 bases between. The germline CDR1 and CDR2 sequences are SGHDT and YYEEEE. CDR3 residues: CASSDVGGVNTEAFF. CDR3 nucleotide sequence: TGTGCCAGCAGCGACGTCGGAGGGGTGAACACTGAAGCTTTCTTT.

At least ten counts were recorded for this clonotype. The chain couples TRBV20-1 to TRBJ1-2, with D possibly matching TRBD1 (5 bases). Deletions cut 5 bases from V and 2 bases from J, with 15 bases between. Per germline, CDR1 DFQATT and CDR2 SNEGSKA (reference sequence). This CDR3 spans 14 amino acids. The chain's CDR3 is CSALLDKNNYGYTF. Written as DNA, the CDR3 is TGCAGTGCTTTACTGGACAAAAACAACTATGGCTACACCTTC.

This clonotype has a count of ten or more. The chain is built from TRBV20-1 and TRBJ2-5, with no clear D. This CDR3 is built from 13 residues. Germline V lookup: CDR1 DFQATT, CDR2 SNEGSKA (reference sequence). V lost 2 bases and J lost 2, with 9 bases in between. CDR3 nucleotides: TGCAGTGCTAGATCCTTGTTGCAAGAGACCCAGTACTTC. Protein product: CSARSLLQETQYF.

The table lists this clonotype with many counts. The chain is built from TRBV6-5 and TRBJ1-4, with D maybe TRBD1 (6 bases). V lost 7 bases and J 8 bases, leaving 14 bases between the germline ends. This CDR3 region has 13 residues. Looked up from germline, CDR1 is MNHEY and CDR2 is SVGAGI. The CDR3 DNA sequence: TGTGCCAGCACCCTGATGCAGGGGGAAAAACTGTTTTTT. Translating it yields CASTLMQGEKLFF.

This clonotype was seen ten or more times. This rearrangement joins TRBV12-3 or TRBV12-4 to TRBJ2-1; 7 positions match TRBD1. The trim removed 1 base at V and 10 bases at J, leaving 1 base unmatched. This CDR3 is 12 amino acids long. CDR3 residues: CASSLGDSEQFF. As DNA, the CDR3 is TGTGCCAGCAGTTTAGGGGACAGCGAGCAGTTCTTC.

The V and J genes are TRBV7-7 and TRBJ2-2, with D unclear. Between the trimmed V and J ends, which lost 5 bases and 7 bases, there was a span of 8 bases. The CDR3 is 12 residues long. The V gene's germline CDR1 is SSHAT and CDR2 FNYEAQ (reference sequence). The CDR3 region is CASSGGSGELFF. CDR3 DNA: TGTGCCAGCAGCGGCGGAAGCGGGGAGCTGTTTTTT.

The J gene is TRBJ1-4, the V gene TRBV28; TRBD1 is a possible D gene (5 bases). Trimming took 2 bases from V and 7 from J, leaving 17 bases between them. The CDR3 is 16 amino acids. From germline, CDR1 is MDHEN and CDR2 SYDVKM. The CDR3 loop reads CASSLMGLLAGEKLFF. CDR3 sequence (DNA): TGTGCCAGCAGTTTAATGGGGCTTCTAGCCGGTGAAAAACTGTTTTTT.

This clonotype was counted at least ten times. This chain uses TRBV20-1 with TRBJ1-1; D remains ambiguous. The CDR3 sequence is 16 residues long. From germline, CDR1 is DFQATT and CDR2 SNEGSKA (reference sequence). Trimming took 1 base from V and 0 from J, leaving 15 bases between them. The CDR3, as DNA: TGCAGTGCTAGAGTGAGAACACCGGTAATGAACACTGAAGCTTTCTTT. Amino acids: CSARVRTPVMNTEAFF.

This clonotype was observed many times. This sequence joins TRBV5-1 and TRBJ2-7; D is perhaps TRBD2 (5 bases). Trimming took off 3 bases at V and 5 bases at J, with 15 bases between the two ends. CDR3 size: 14 residues. Per germline, CDR1 SGHRS and CDR2 YFSETQ. The CDR3 loop reads CASSSSLGGNEQYF. DNA of the CDR3: TGCGCCAGCAGCTCCTCCCTAGGAGGAAACGAGCAGTACTTC.

The V gene is TRBV3-1, the J gene TRBJ1-6; 7 bases are shared with TRBD1. Germline assignment: CDR1 LGHDT and CDR2 YNNKEL (reference sequence). With 1 base clipped from V and 8 bases from J, the junction kept 5 bases outside the gene matches. The CDR3 extends over 15 amino acids. The CDR3 region is CASSQGQGPHSPLHF. The CDR3 DNA reads TGTGCCAGCAGCCAAGGACAGGGACCTCATTCACCCCTCCACTTT.

This clonotype has ten or more counts. CDR3 in amino acids: CASRQGLDTYNEQFF. The CDR3 DNA reads TGCGCCAGCAGACAGGGACTAGATACCTACAATGAGCAGTTCTTC. This chain connects TRBV5-1 to TRBJ2-1, with 8 bases that match TRBD2. This CDR3 region has 15 residues. Germline-derived CDR1 and CDR2 are SGHRS and YFSETQ. V shed 5 bases and J 2 bases; nucleotides not matched to a gene: 6.

The rearrangement uses TRBV7-7 and TRBJ2-7; 10 nucleotides match TRBD2. From germline, CDR1 is SSHAT and CDR2 FNYEAQ (reference sequence). The CDR3 runs 15 residues. V lost 5 bases to trimming and J lost 6 bases; unmatched junction nucleotides: 10. The CDR3 sequence: CASSPSSSGSTEQYF. CDR3 in DNA: TGTGCCAGCAGCCCATCCTCTAGCGGGAGCACCGAGCAGTACTTC.

Comment on this clonotype: The conserved phenylalanine or tryptophan is not found at the CDR3 terminus, so this likely reflects a read error. The V gene is TRBV12-3 or TRBV12-4, the J gene TRBJ2-7; maybe TRBD1 (5 bases). The CDR3 runs 12 residues. Trimming pared 2 bases from V and 4 bases from J, leaving 6 bases between. DNA for the CDR3: TGTGCCAGCAGTTTACAGGGTTACGAGCAGTACTTA. Protein: CASSLQGYEQYL.

In its sample, this clonotype was seen a few times. The chain joins TRBV6-1 to TRBJ2-7; no reliable D call. The length of the CDR3 is 14 residues. CDR1 and CDR2 (germline): MNHNS, SASEGT. The V and J ends lost 7 bases and 1 base respectively, with 14 bases between them. The DNA for the CDR3 is TGTGCCAGCACACCCAATCTTCGTTCCTACGAGCAGTACTTC. Amino acid sequence: CASTPNLRSYEQYF.

This clonotype was recorded many times. The CDR3 spells CASSTSYEQYF. CDR3 sequence (DNA): TGCGCCAGCAGCACTTCCTACGAGCAGTACTTC. The rearrangement uses TRBV5-1 and TRBJ2-7; D call uncertain. From germline, CDR1 is SGHRS and CDR2 YFSETQ. The CDR3 sequence is 11 residues long. Trimming left V 4 bases short and J 1 base short, with 3 bases between.

In this sample, this clonotype turned up many times. The rearrangement joins TRBV24-1 to TRBJ2-1; TRBD1 matches at 9 bases. The J segment lost 7 bases and the V segment lost 1 base, leaving 4 bases of the junction unmatched. The CDR3 sequence is 15 residues long. Germline values: CDR1 KGHDR, CDR2 SFDVKD. The CDR3 is CATSDFETGGNEQFF. The CDR3, as DNA: TGTGCCACCAGTGATTTCGAGACAGGGGGAAATGAGCAGTTCTTC.

This clonotype was seen ten or more times. This chain connects TRBV5-1 to TRBJ2-3; D call uncertain. Trimming pared 0 bases from V and 1 base from J, leaving 3 bases between. This CDR3 is built from 13 residues. Germline V gives CDR1 SGHRS, CDR2 YFSETQ. The CDR3 here is CASSLDGTDTQYF. The CDR3 DNA follows: TGCGCCAGCAGCTTGGATGGCACAGATACGCAGTATTTT.

This clonotype was recorded many times. The V and J genes are TRBV12-3 or TRBV12-4 and TRBJ2-1; D possibly corresponds to TRBD1 (6 bases). The CDR3 is made up of 11 amino acids. V lost 5 bases and J lost 8, with 7 bases in between. CDR3 sequence: CASSEGDEQFF. The CDR3, as DNA: TGTGCCAGCAGTGAGGGGGATGAGCAGTTCTTC.

In this sample, this clonotype turned up many times. This chain links TRBV12-3 or TRBV12-4 with TRBJ1-1; D is unclear. V gave up 2 bases and J gave up 11 bases, with 15 bases separating them. CDR3 length: 13 residues. The CDR3 loop is CASSLIPGRRAFF. The CDR3 DNA is TGTGCCAGCAGTTTAATCCCCGGGCGTAGGGCTTTCTTT.